A selection of T cell receptor beta chains follows, all from one sample in a study of T cells in Graves' hyperthyroidism and ophthalmopathy. TCRdb itself ran the multiplex PCR reads through MiXCR, one entry per CDR3 protein. The sample lists approximately 630,000 distinct CDR3 sequences, roughly 17% occurring once. The sample consisted of blood. These receptor sequences come from a woman aged 25-40 years with Graves' hyperthyroidism. The conserved cysteine and the conserved F or W are not part of the CDR3 here. A D gene is named only where the DNA matches it firmly.

len | v_gene | d_gene | CDR3aa
15 | TRBV28 | - | ASSYSGTDWFGDGYT
11 | TRBV6-5 | - | ASSYWMNTEAF
14 | TRBV5-4 | TRBD2 | ASSLGASGNTDTQY
11 | TRBV18 | - | ASSPDGNEKLF
15 | TRBV4-2 | TRBD2 | ASSHPGTSGRGNEQF
13 | TRBV9 | TRBD1 | ASSVQQGARETQY
15 | TRBV7-9 | TRBD1 | ASSGRTGGTGANVLT
8 | TRBV12-3/TRBV12-4 | - | ASAGDGYT
12 | TRBV12-3/TRBV12-4 | TRBD2 | ASSLKRESHEQY
11 | TRBV20-1 | - | RVPDGSGNEQF
14 | TRBV5-1 | TRBD2 | ASSPLAGAGTNEQF
15 | TRBV7-8 | - | ASSFGGSFLAYNEQF
13 | TRBV30 | - | AWSGLSGSYNEQF
12 | TRBV28 | - | ASSPIRTLYEQY
12 | TRBV11-2 | TRBD2 | ASTAGTSLIEQF
10 | TRBV19 | - | ASGPNTGELF
12 | TRBV12-3/TRBV12-4 | TRBD2 | ASSFGEGPYEQY
11 | TRBV2 | TRBD1 | ASTGTGGSTLH
14 | TRBV9 | - | ASSVISGPNTDTQY
14 | TRBV12-3/TRBV12-4 | TRBD1 | ASSPRQGASNQPQH
11 | TRBV3-1 | TRBD1 | ASSPQGGAEAF
16 | TRBV20-1 | TRBD2 | SARDFTGTSGRIDTQY